What follows are 8 T cell receptor beta chains derived from one specimen sequenced in a study of blood T cell repertoires in COVID-19. Generated by immunoSEQ multiplex PCR, the TCRdb table keeps only in-frame clones and is missing some. The sample lists fewer than 300,000 clones; roughly 88% were seen once. The sample taken for sequencing was peripheral blood. The receptors come from a human donor with COVID-19, enrolled during active disease. The donor label of this sample is uncertain.

The chain combines TRBV9 with TRBJ2-3; D is unclear. The V and J ends lost 1 base and 2 bases respectively, with 11 bases between them. Germline values: CDR1 SGDLS, CDR2 YYNGEE. There are 15 residues in the CDR3. The CDR3 spells CASSVIEASTDTQYF. CDR3 bases: TGTGCCAGCAGCGTAATTGAAGCATCCACAGATACGCAGTATTTT.

The V and J genes are TRBV7-9 and TRBJ1-2; tentative D call: TRBD1 (6 bases). The CDR3 consists of 12 residues. CDR1 and CDR2 (germline): SEHNR, FQNEAQ (reference sequence). Trimming took off 4 bases at V and 5 bases at J, with 8 bases between the two ends. CDR3 region: CASSYGQYGYTF. CDR3 in DNA: TGTGCCAGCAGCTATGGACAGTATGGCTACACCTTC. The full variable domain, its missing parts supplied by reference TRBV7-9 and TRBJ1-2, is DTGVSQNPRHKITKRGQNVTFRCDPISEHNRLYWYRQTLGQGPEFLTYFQNEAQLEKSRLLSDRFSAERPKGSFSTLEIQRTEQGDSAMYLCASSYGQYGYTFGSGTRLTVV.

The chain is built from TRBV5-4 and TRBJ2-4; TRBD2 matches 8 bases. This CDR3 region has 18 residues. V lost 1 base to trimming and J lost 0 bases; unmatched junction nucleotides: 9. Germline CDR1 SGHNT, CDR2 YYREEE (reference sequence). CDR3 sequence reads: CASSLRTGGDLAKNIQYF. In nucleotides, the CDR3 is TGTGCCAGCAGCTTGCGAACGGGAGGGGATCTAGCCAAAAACATTCAGTACTTC.

The chain recombines TRBV27 with TRBJ2-7; a possible D gene is TRBD2 (5 bases). The ends were cut back, 2 bases at V and 3 bases at J, with 20 bases in the middle. The CDR3 contains 17 residues. Germline V lookup: CDR1 MNHEY, CDR2 SMNVEV (reference sequence). The DNA for the CDR3 is TGTGCCAGCAGTTTAGGAGGTGGCCCCCGGAACCTCTACGAGCAGTACTTC. Amino acids: CASSLGGGPRNLYEQYF.

This clone was picked up one time. The genes are TRBV12-5 and TRBJ1-6; tentatively, D is TRBD1 (5 bases). Germline V gives CDR1 LGHNT, CDR2 FRNRAP. This CDR3 spans 14 amino acids. V lost 6 bases, J lost 10 bases, and 16 bases lay in between. In DNA, the CDR3 is TGTGCTAGTGGCCCGGGGCTCCGGGAGTCACCCCTCCACTTT. Residues: CASGPGLRESPLHF.

The genes are TRBV19 and TRBJ1-1; 7 bases map to TRBD1. The CDR3 spans 12 residues. Trimming took 10 bases from V and 8 from J; bases not matched to a gene: 10. Germline-derived CDR1 and CDR2 are LNHDA and SQIVND (reference sequence). The CDR3: CATFTGALEAFF. The CDR3 DNA is TGTGCCACCTTTACAGGGGCTCTAGAAGCTTTCTTT.

The CDR3 nucleotides are TGTGCCAGCAGCATACAGGGTAGTAGGCAGTTCTTC. Its protein product is CASSIQGSRQFF. This sequence joins TRBV7-3 and TRBJ2-1, with a possible D match to TRBD1 (6 bases). Trimming removed 5 bases from V and 12 bases from J, with 14 bases in between. The germline gives CDR1 SGHTA, CDR2 FQGTGA. CDR3 size: 12 residues.

The V gene is TRBV28, the J gene TRBJ2-7, with 8 bases lining up with TRBD2. The CDR3 has 16 amino acids. The germline V gene encodes CDR1 MDHEN and CDR2 SYDVKM. With V trimmed by 6 bases and J by 2 bases, 12 bases remained unmatched. The CDR3 sequence: CASRRWGSGSTYEQYF. Here the CDR3 DNA reads TGTGCCAGCAGACGATGGGGGAGCGGGAGTACCTACGAGCAGTACTTC.